This section outlines one T cell receptor beta chain sequence together with its context. In the study's own analysis: Estimates of nucleated cell counts were drawn from the amplification of reference gene primers. TCRdb keeps only in-frame clones here, not all; method: immunoSEQ multiplex PCR. The DNA gave D and trimming, while V, J and clone size come from that table. The sample lists some 150,000 clones, about 86% occurring once. The V gene lost 5 bases and the J gene lost 10 bases, with 20 bases spanning the gap. The CDR3 totals 14 residues. The germline V gene has CDR1 MNHEY and CDR2 SVGAGI. This sample is part of a study of blood T cell repertoires in COVID-19. Overall study: From the United States, Italy and Spain came samples of acute and convalescent COVID-19. T cells, B-cell-depleted T cells, or PBMCs provided the cDNA or gDNA that served as material.

The clonotype was recovered from a human donor with acute or convalescent COVID-19. The donor label of this sample is uncertain. The gene calls are TRBV6-5 and TRBJ1-2; unclear D gene. The specimen sequenced was peripheral blood. The CDR3 loop reads CASSPVGGLVVYTF. CDR3 sequence (DNA): TGTGCCAGCAGTCCCGTGGGAGGTTTGGTTGTCTACACCTTC.